This T cell receptor (beta chain) was captured by sequencing in a study of metastatic and nonmetastatic thyroid tumors. The wider study: Repertoire comparisons spanned blood and tumor or nodule tissue from malignant and benign thyroid patients.

The V gene's germline CDR1 is MDHEN and CDR2 SYDVKM. V lost 8 bases and J 4 bases, leaving 13 bases between the germline ends. The CDR3 spans 13 residues. Ahead of thyroid surgery, no patient had received treatment of any kind. Authors' analysis steps: A papillary thyroid cancer distant-metastasis classifier was built from CDR3 differences across clinicopathological groups. With MiXCR, TCRdb called clones anew from the PCR reads. It is TCRdb's table, rather than the study itself, that gives the V and J calls and clone size. The data contain approximately 35,000 clones, 35% of them singletons. This clone is hyperexpanded in the sample. Antigen: not known. Whole-study results and caveats: According to reports, the diversity of TCR beta was significantly higher in malignant thyroid tumors than in benign nodules, and this held in both blood and tumor samples.

This clonotype was obtained from a female donor with papillary thyroid cancer or a benign thyroid nodule (not recorded which). Some clones in this sample may be carry-over from other donors' samples. The V gene is TRBV28, the J gene TRBJ2-3; D unclear. The sample comprised tumor tissue. The CDR3 loop is CASLYLSADTQYF. The DNA of the CDR3 is TGTGCCAGCCTATACCTAAGCGCAGATACGCAGTATTTT.